The source of this T cell receptor (beta chain) is a study of blood T cell repertoires in COVID-19. Study in general: Whether acute or convalescent, the COVID-19 samples came from the United States, Italy and Spain.

Germline V lookup: CDR1 SGHTA, CDR2 FQGNSA. Trimming stripped 5 bases from V and 3 bases from J, with 7 bases between. This CDR3 is built from 13 residues. Participants spanned ages about 18 to 90 years and resided in about 24 US areas. Membership in each cohort depended on participant-reported clinical history. Per the authors' pipeline: Estimation of nucleated cell counts relied on the amplification of reference gene primers. Some clones are missing from TCRdb's copy, which holds only in-frame ones; the method was immunoSEQ multiplex PCR. Clone size and V and J calls were adopted from that table, with D and trimming inferred from the DNA. Here the sample spans a few hundred thousand clones, roughly 85% being singletons.

The sequence was obtained from a woman aged 45-59 years who had recovered from COVID-19. The J gene is TRBJ2-2, the V gene TRBV7-2; D remains unclear. Material: PBMCs or T cells enriched from blood (not recorded which). In nucleotides, the CDR3 is TGTGCCAGCAGCGAGCGACACACCGGGGAGCTGTTTTTT. The encoded protein is CASSERHTGELFF.